The entry below describes one T cell receptor beta chain. What it binds is not known. This sample is drawn from a study of Ad26.COV2.S vaccination and SARS-CoV-2 variants. Findings and limits, study-wide: It was found that vaccine and placebo recipients had similar non-spike TCR breadth. TCR breadth and depth analyses may have underestimated total T cell responses.

V shed 6 bases and J shed 4 bases, with 15 bases lying between them. CDR1 and CDR2 from the germline V gene are SQVTM and ANQGSEA. CDR3 length: 13 amino acids. Treatment meaning: roughly 19 received Ad26.COV2.S at low or high dose, single or two shots; roughly 5 received placebo; per-sample allocation not given. Sampling was done on day 63 after the first vaccine or placebo injection. An Ad26 vector was used to express Wuhan-strain SARS-CoV-2 spike as the vaccine. The protocol was immunoSEQ multiplex PCR, while the TCRdb copy is restricted to in-frame clones and leaves out a portion. The sample contains hundreds of thousands of clones, roughly 90% of which appear only once.

The origin of this receptor is a person between 18 and 60 years old who received the Ad26.COV2.S COVID-19 vaccine or a placebo. This chain connects TRBV29-1 to TRBJ1-1, with D possibly being TRBD1 (6 bases). The source was peripheral blood, collected in a trial of Ad26.COV2.S vaccine versus placebo. The CDR3 DNA reads as TGCAGCGTACCCGTGGGGGCGGGCACTGAAGCTTTCTTT. Protein: CSVPVGAGTEAFF.